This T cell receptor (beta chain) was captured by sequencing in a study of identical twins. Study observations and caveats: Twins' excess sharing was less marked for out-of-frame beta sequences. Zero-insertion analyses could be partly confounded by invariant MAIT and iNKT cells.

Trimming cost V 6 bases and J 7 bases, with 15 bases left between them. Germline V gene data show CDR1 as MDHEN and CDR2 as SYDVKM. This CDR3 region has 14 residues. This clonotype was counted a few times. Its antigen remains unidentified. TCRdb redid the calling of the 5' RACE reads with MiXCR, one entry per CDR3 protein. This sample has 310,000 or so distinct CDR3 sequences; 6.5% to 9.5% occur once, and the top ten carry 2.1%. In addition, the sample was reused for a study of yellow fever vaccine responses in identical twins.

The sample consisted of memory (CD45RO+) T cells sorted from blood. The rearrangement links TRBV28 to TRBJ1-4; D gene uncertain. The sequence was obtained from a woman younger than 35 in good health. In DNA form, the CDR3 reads TGTGCCAGCAGACGACGGCGTGGGTTTGAAAAACTGTTTTTT. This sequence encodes CASRRRRGFEKLFF.